This passage covers 26 T cell receptor beta chains from one sample sequenced in a study of T cells in Graves' hyperthyroidism and ophthalmopathy (dated by TCRdb to 2018 to 2020). Library preparation employed multiplex PCR. TCRdb records Illumina HiSeq 2000 as the sequencer. The TCR beta CDR3 regions were amplified from the RNA transcripts. For the first round of RT-PCR on the TCR CDR3, the HTBI primer set was used together with the Qiagen OneStep RT-PCR kit. Through fastp at Q25 and MiXCR, TCRdb rebuilt clones from the public reads, retaining in-frame beta chains. Each record represents a unique CDR3 protein, reported with the most common genes and DNA among its rows. Within this sample are 450,000 to 700,000 distinct CDR3 sequences, with 46% of them counted one time only. In total, the top ten clones hold over 15% of the sample. The sample comprised peripheral blood or thyroid tissue (not recorded which). The receptor source for this set is an adult woman with Graves' disease, either hyperthyroidism or ophthalmopathy (not recorded which).

This clonotype was seen more than once but under ten times. The chain uses TRBV10-3 and TRBJ2-5; D is perhaps TRBD2 (5 bases). V gave up 3 bases and J gave up 5 bases, with 19 bases separating them. CDR1 ENHRY and CDR2 SYGVKD come from the germline V gene. The length of the CDR3 is 16 residues. In nucleotides, the CDR3 is TGTGCCATCAGTGATGGGAGCGACCCCCGGATGGAGACCCAGTACTTC. It is translated as CAISDGSDPRMETQYF.

This clonotype was counted only a few times. The rearrangement uses TRBV5-4 and TRBJ1-3; D gene unclear. Between the trimmed V and J ends, which lost 4 bases and 0 bases, there was a span of 11 bases. This CDR3 contains 15 residues. Germline V gene sequence: CDR1 SGHNT, CDR2 YYREEE (reference sequence). CDR3 protein: CASSPVSGSGNTIYF. The CDR3 DNA reads TGTGCCAGCAGCCCGGTGTCAGGCTCTGGAAACACCATATATTTT.

The chain recombines TRBV19 with TRBJ1-1, with D maybe TRBD1 (5 bases). The length of the CDR3 is 17 residues. Trimming cost V 8 bases and J 0 bases, with 22 bases left between them. The germline V gene has CDR1 LNHDA and CDR2 SQIVND (reference sequence). For the CDR3, the DNA is TGTGCCAGTGCCCCTGGTGGGGGTGTAAGGATGAACACTGAAGCTTTCTTT. This encodes CASAPGGGVRMNTEAFF. Full variable domain (remainder filled in from reference TRBV19 and TRBJ1-1): DGGITQSPKYLFRKEGQNVTLSCEQNLNHDAMYWYRQDPGQGLRLIYYSQIVNDFQKGDIAEGYSVSREKKESFPLTVTSAQKNPTAFYLCASAPGGGVRMNTEAFFGQGTRLTVV.

This chain connects TRBV2 to TRBJ1-5; no reliable D call. V lost 6 bases and J 11 bases, leaving 23 bases between the germline ends. Per the germline V gene, CDR1 is SNHLY and CDR2 is FYNNEI. CDR3 size: 15 residues. CDR3 nucleotides: TGTGCCAGCAGATCCGGACTAGCGGGAGGAGAGACCCAGCATTTT. Protein sequence: CASRSGLAGGETQHF.

The table lists this clonotype with many counts. The chain combines TRBV7-2 with TRBJ2-6; no clear D. There are 14 residues in the CDR3. The ends were cut back, 1 base at V and 0 bases at J, with 1 base in the middle. The germline gives CDR1 SGHTA, CDR2 FQGNSA. The CDR3 DNA follows: TGTGCCAGCAGCTTAGACTCTGGGGCCAACGTCCTGACTTTC. Translation gives CASSLDSGANVLTF. Together with reference TRBV7-2 and TRBJ2-6, the CDR3 gives the full variable domain: GAGVSQSPSNKVTEKGKDVELRCDPISGHTALYWYRQSLGQGLEFLIYFQGNSAPDKSGLPSDRFSAERTGGSVSTLTIQRTQQEDSAVYLCASSLDSGANVLTFGAGSRLTVL.

This clonotype was seen many times. V usage is TRBV7-2 and J usage is TRBJ1-5; possibly TRBD1 for D (5 bases). This CDR3 contains 12 residues. V dropped 1 base and J dropped 15 bases, with 13 bases sitting between them. Germline V gives CDR1 SGHTA, CDR2 FQGNSA. This CDR3 reads CASSLVGQPWHF. The CDR3 bases are TGTGCCAGCAGCTTAGTCGGACAACCTTGGCATTTT.

The gene calls are TRBV7-6 and TRBJ2-5; 8 bases match TRBD1. The ends lost 5 bases at V and 5 bases at J; junction bases unmatched: 10. The length of the CDR3 is 15 residues. The germline V gene encodes CDR1 SGHVS and CDR2 FNYEAQ. CDR3 in DNA: TGTGCCAGCAGCGTCCGGGACAGGCCTAGGGAGACCCAGTACTTC. Protein product: CASSVRDRPRETQYF.

This chain connects TRBV10-3 to TRBJ1-1; the match to TRBD1 covers 9 bases. V gave up 10 bases and J gave up 2 bases; unmatched junction bases: 8. Per the germline V gene, CDR1 is ENHRY and CDR2 is SYGVKD. The CDR3 runs 14 residues. CDR3 nucleotide sequence: TGTGCCACCAAACCGGGACAGGGAAACACTGAAGCTTTCTTT. Its translation: CATKPGQGNTEAFF.

The chain carries TRBV12-3 or TRBV12-4 and TRBJ1-2; no clear D gene. The V end lost 5 bases, the J end lost 1 base, and 8 bases lay between the germline ends. This CDR3 is built from 13 residues. The CDR3 DNA reads TGTGCCAGCAGTGGAGGGATTAACTATGGCTACACCTTC. Protein: CASSGGINYGYTF.

V usage is TRBV19 and J usage is TRBJ2-2; the match to TRBD1 covers 9 bases. This CDR3 contains 18 residues. Germline assignment: CDR1 LNHDA and CDR2 SQIVND (reference sequence). V lost 3 bases to trimming and J lost 6 bases; unmatched junction nucleotides: 14. Here the CDR3 reads CASSIFLMTGGVPGELFF. The CDR3 DNA follows: TGTGCCAGTAGTATTTTTTTAATGACAGGGGGTGTCCCCGGGGAGCTGTTTTTT.

A note on this clonotype: A much larger clonotype is one base distant, so this may be a read error. The chain employs TRBV30 and TRBJ2-5; D is tentatively TRBD1 or TRBD2 (5 bases each). The CDR3 runs to 14 residues. Trimming shortened V by 2 bases and J by 4 bases, and 14 bases separated the two germline ends. Germline V gene sequence: CDR1 GTSNPN, CDR2 SVGIG (reference sequence). CDR3 protein: CAWSPGWGRETQYF. CDR3 nucleotides: TGTGCCTGGAGTCCAGGGTGGGGGAGAGAGACCCAGTACTTC. The entire variable domain, with the rest obtained from reference TRBV30 and TRBJ2-5, is as follows: SQTIHQWPATLVQPVGSPLSLECTVEGTSNPNLYWYRQAAGRGLQLLFYSVGIGQISSEVPQNLSASRPQDRQFILSSKKLLLSDSGFYLCAWSPGWGRETQYFGPGTRLLVL.

This clonotype was counted many times. This chain connects TRBV20-1 to TRBJ2-7; D might be TRBD2 (5 bases). Looked up from germline, CDR1 is DFQATT and CDR2 is SNEGSKA (reference sequence). Between the trimmed V and J ends, which lost 3 bases and 7 bases, there was a span of 16 bases. This CDR3 region has 13 residues. The CDR3 is CSARLPRSGEQYF. CDR3 bases: TGCAGTGCTAGGCTGCCACGGTCGGGGGAGCAGTACTTC.

This clonotype was detected many times. The V gene is TRBV19, the J gene TRBJ1-1; D unclear. The germline CDR1 and CDR2 sequences are LNHDA and SQIVND (reference sequence). The CDR3 has 11 residues. V was trimmed by 3 bases and J by 8 bases, leaving 7 bases between them. The CDR3 reads CASSILGEAFF. CDR3 bases: TGTGCCAGTAGTATTTTGGGAGAAGCTTTCTTT.

The J gene is TRBJ1-1, the V gene TRBV29-1; D gene ambiguous. The CDR3 has 14 amino acids. CDR1 is SQVTM and CDR2 is ANQGSEA in the germline V gene. Between the trimmed V and J ends, which lost 4 bases and 4 bases, there was a span of 16 bases. The CDR3, as DNA: TGCAGCGTTGCCCCATTATTCAGCTTCACTGAAGCTTTCTTT. The encoded protein is CSVAPLFSFTEAFF.

This clonotype was counted only a few times. The gene calls are TRBV28 and TRBJ1-4; D is ambiguous. The ends were cut back, 3 bases at V and 10 bases at J, with 9 bases in the middle. The CDR3 covers 12 residues. CDR1 and CDR2 from the germline V gene are MDHEN and SYDVKM. CDR3 loop: CASSFLSRKLFF. The DNA for the CDR3 is TGTGCCAGCAGTTTCTTGAGTCGAAAACTGTTTTTT. The entire variable domain, with the rest obtained from reference TRBV28 and TRBJ1-4, is as follows: DVKVTQSSRYLVKRTGEKVFLECVQDMDHENMFWYRQDPGLGLRLIYFSYDVKMKEKGDIPEGYSVSREKKERFSLILESASTNQTSMYLCASSFLSRKLFFGSGTQLSVL.

Regarding this clonotype: The germline gene is not matched at one end of the junction; a read error may be the cause. The chain links TRBV7-9 to TRBJ2-7; maybe TRBD2 (5 bases). CDR3 length: 12 amino acids. CDR1 and CDR2 from the germline V gene are SEHNR and FQNEAQ (reference sequence). This CDR3 is CASSYSPGELYF. The CDR3, as DNA: TGTGCCAGCAGCTACAGTCCCGGGGAGCTGTACTTC.

The rearrangement links TRBV6-1 to TRBJ1-4, with D perhaps matching TRBD1 (5 bases). CDR1 is MNHNS and CDR2 is SASEGT in the germline V gene. The CDR3 totals 14 residues. V was cut by 8 bases and J by 0 bases, with 10 bases left in between. CDR3 DNA sequence: TGTGCCAGCGGGGCTGGTGCAACTAATGAAAAACTGTTTTTT. Protein sequence: CASGAGATNEKLFF.

V and J are TRBV12-3 or TRBV12-4 and TRBJ1-2; D call uncertain. This CDR3 comprises 14 residues. Trimming took off 4 bases at V and 1 base at J, with 10 bases between the two ends. The CDR3 spells CASSSYTDNYGYTF. The CDR3 DNA reads as TGTGCCAGCAGTTCCTACACAGATAACTATGGCTACACCTTC.

The sample holds many counts of this clonotype. The chain has TRBV6-1 and TRBJ1-2; no clear D gene. CDR3 length: 13 residues. Deletions cut 3 bases from V and 7 bases from J, with 12 bases between. Looked up from germline, CDR1 is MNHNS and CDR2 is SASEGT. CDR3 nucleotide sequence: TGTGCCAGCAGTGAGGCGGGGAGGTCTGGCTACACCTTC. It is translated as CASSEAGRSGYTF.

The chain combines TRBV7-3 with TRBJ1-2; D perhaps matches TRBD1 (6 bases). The CDR3 extends over 13 amino acids. Germline lookup yields CDR1 SGHTA and CDR2 FQGTGA. Between the trimmed V and J ends, which lost 5 bases and 8 bases, there was a span of 15 bases. The CDR3 here is CASSREGGDGYTF. DNA of the CDR3: TGTGCCAGCAGCCGCGAGGGGGGCGACGGCTACACCTTC.

The rearrangement links TRBV19 to TRBJ1-5, with 7 bases aligning to TRBD1. V shed 5 bases, J shed 0 bases, and the junction held 4 bases outside the gene matches. CDR1 and CDR2 (germline): LNHDA, SQIVND (reference sequence). This CDR3 comprises 15 residues. The CDR3 sequence is CASSAGQYSNQPQHF. CDR3 coding DNA: TGTGCCAGTAGTGCGGGACAGTATAGCAATCAGCCCCAGCATTTT.

This clonotype came up many times. This chain connects TRBV7-2 to TRBJ1-5, with 8 nucleotides matching TRBD1. The CDR3 totals 15 residues. The J segment lost 4 bases and the V segment lost 5 bases, leaving 7 bases of the junction unmatched. Germline V gene lookup returns CDR1 SGHTA and CDR2 FQGNSA. For the CDR3, the DNA is TGTGCCAGCAGCCCCCAGGGGGCCATTAATCAGCCCCAGCATTTT. This sequence encodes CASSPQGAINQPQHF.

This clonotype was counted a few times. The CDR3 DNA is TGTGCCAGCAGTTCCGGGACATCAATAATGGGGGGCTACACCTTC. Amino acid sequence: CASSSGTSIMGGYTF. The rearrangement uses TRBV28 and TRBJ1-2; D perhaps matches TRBD1 (6 bases). Germline V gives CDR1 MDHEN, CDR2 SYDVKM. The CDR3 runs to 15 residues. Between the trimmed V and J ends, which lost 4 bases and 8 bases, there was a span of 20 bases.

Worth noting for this clonotype: A much larger clone lies a single base off, so this may be a read error. The chain couples TRBV7-9 to TRBJ2-7, with 10 bases fitting TRBD2. Germline CDR1 reads SEHNR; CDR2 reads FQNEAQ (reference sequence). The CDR3 loop spans 18 amino acids. The CDR3 DNA reads as TGCGCCAGCAGCCGGGTTGGACTAGCGGAGGGACCCTCCTACGAGCAGTACTTC. It encodes CASSRVGLAEGPSYEQYF.

The chain couples TRBV29-1 to TRBJ1-4, with unresolved D. V gave up 6 bases and J gave up 5 bases, with 13 bases separating them. Germline CDR1 reads SQVTM; CDR2 reads ANQGSEA. The CDR3 covers 13 residues. This CDR3 reads CSVWGKGNEKLFF. The CDR3 DNA is TGCAGCGTCTGGGGAAAAGGAAATGAAAAACTGTTTTTT.

The chain combines TRBV10-3 with TRBJ1-6; 7 bases agree with TRBD1. Germline V gene data show CDR1 as ENHRY and CDR2 as SYGVKD. J was trimmed by 0 bases and V by 6 bases; bases with no gene match: 8. This CDR3 is built from 17 residues. DNA for the CDR3: TGTGCCATCAGGACCGGGGACAGAAGCTCCTATAATTCACCCCTCCACTTT. Translating gives CAIRTGDRSSYNSPLHF.